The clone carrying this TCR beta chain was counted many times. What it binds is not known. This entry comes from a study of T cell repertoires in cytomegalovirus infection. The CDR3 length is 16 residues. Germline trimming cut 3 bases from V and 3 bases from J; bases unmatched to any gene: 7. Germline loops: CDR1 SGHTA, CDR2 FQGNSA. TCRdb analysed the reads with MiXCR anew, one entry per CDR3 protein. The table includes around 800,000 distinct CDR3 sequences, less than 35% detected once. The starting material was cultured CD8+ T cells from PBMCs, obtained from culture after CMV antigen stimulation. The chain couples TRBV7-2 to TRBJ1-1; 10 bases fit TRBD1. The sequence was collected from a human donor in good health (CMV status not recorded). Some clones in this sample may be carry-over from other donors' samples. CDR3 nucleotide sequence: TGTGCCAGCAGCTTGCCACGACAGGGGGCTTACACTGAAGCTTTCTTT. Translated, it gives CASSLPRQGAYTEAFF.